This entry lists 18 T cell receptor beta chains sequenced from one sample in a study of cytomegalovirus exposure and HLA in healthy donors. PCR was performed using 60 Vbeta and 13 Jbeta primers. Only in-frame clones appear in the TCRdb table, and some are missing; sequencing was by immunoSEQ multiplex PCR. The table lists 150,000 to 200,000 clones, roughly three quarters of them singletons. The source material was PBMCs. These receptors came from a woman between 45 and 65 years old in good health and CMV-seronegative.

A single count supports this clone. This rearrangement joins TRBV11-3 to TRBJ2-2, with 11 positions matching TRBD2. V lost 5 bases and J lost 6; bases outside the gene matches: 2. The CDR3 runs to 14 residues. Germline assignment: CDR1 SGHNT and CDR2 YENEEA. CDR3 DNA: TGTGCCAGCAGCCCGGGACTAGCGGCCGGGGAGCTGTTTTTT. Translation: CASSPGLAAGELFF.

The V call is TRBV9, the J call TRBJ2-2, with D perhaps TRBD1 (6 bases). The length of the CDR3 is 17 residues. V was cut by 0 bases and J by 1 base, with 13 bases left in between. Germline CDR1 and CDR2: SGDLS and YYNGEE. CDR3 sequence (DNA): TGTGCCAGCAGCGTAGGGGCAGGGGCCTTGAACACCGGGGAGCTGTTTTTT. It yields the protein CASSVGAGALNTGELFF.

This clone was detected only a few times. This rearrangement joins TRBV6-4 to TRBJ1-2; no definite D call. Germline CDR1 and CDR2: MRHNA and SNTAGT. The CDR3 consists of 13 residues. V was trimmed by 6 bases and J by 4 bases, leaving 12 bases between them. CDR3 region: CASSRSGGYGYTF. The CDR3 bases are TGTGCCAGCAGCCGATCAGGTGGCTATGGCTACACCTTC.

The V gene is TRBV7-6, the J gene TRBJ1-3, with D possibly matching TRBD1 (5 bases). Per germline, CDR1 SGHVS and CDR2 FNYEAQ. The CDR3 extends over 16 amino acids. Trimming took off 3 bases at V and 3 bases at J, with 15 bases between the two ends. The CDR3, as DNA: TGTGCCAGCAGCTTGGGGCCGGTCGCCAGTGGAAACACCATATATTTT. It yields the protein CASSLGPVASGNTIYF.

The chain couples TRBV29-1 to TRBJ2-5; possibly TRBD1 for D (6 bases). The J call may not be correct, given that the DNA end is closer to TRBJ2-7. There are 13 residues in the CDR3. CDR1 and CDR2 from the germline V gene are SQVTM and ANQGSEA. The CDR3 nucleotides read TGCAGCGTTGTGGCGACAGGAGCCTACGAGCAGTACTTC. Translating it yields CSVVATGAYEQYF.

This clone was seen a handful of times. The CDR3 region is CASSATDRNSYEQYF. Written as DNA, the CDR3 is TGCGCCAGCAGCGCGACGGACAGGAACTCCTACGAGCAGTACTTC. The V call is TRBV5-1, the J call TRBJ2-7; TRBD1 aligns across 7 bases. The CDR3 sequence is 15 residues long. V was clipped by 4 bases and J by 0 bases; unmatched bases: 7. Germline V gives CDR1 SGHRS, CDR2 YFSETQ.

This sequence joins TRBV7-2 and TRBJ2-7; TRBD2 is a possible D gene (5 bases). Germline CDR1 reads SGHTA; CDR2 reads FQGNSA. V was clipped by 5 bases and J by 0 bases, with 14 bases between them. This CDR3 has 15 residues. The CDR3 nucleotides read TGTGCCAGCAGCGACTACGGTCTCAGCTCCTACGAGCAGTACTTC. It encodes CASSDYGLSSYEQYF. Drawing the rest from reference TRBV7-2 and TRBJ2-7, the complete variable domain is GAGVSQSPSNKVTEKGKDVELRCDPISGHTALYWYRQSLGQGLEFLIYFQGNSAPDKSGLPSDRFSAERTGGSVSTLTIQRTQQEDSAVYLCASSDYGLSSYEQYFGPGTRLTVT.

The V gene is TRBV25-1, the J gene TRBJ2-1; D unclear. The germline V gene has CDR1 MGHDK and CDR2 SYGVNS. Trimming cost V 1 base and J 10 bases, with 11 bases left between them. CDR3 length: 13 residues. This chain's CDR3 is CASSESFTLEQFF. The CDR3 bases are TGTGCCAGCAGTGAATCATTTACGCTAGAGCAGTTCTTC.

The chain couples TRBV5-1 to TRBJ2-5, with 14 bases lining up with TRBD2. The ends lost 1 base at V and 4 bases at J; junction bases unmatched: 9. This CDR3 has 18 amino acids. Germline V gene lookup returns CDR1 SGHRS and CDR2 YFSETQ. CDR3 in amino acids: CASSLTRTSGRRGETQYF. The DNA for the CDR3 is TGCGCCAGCAGCTTGACTAGGACTAGCGGGAGGCGAGGAGAGACCCAGTACTTC.

The rearrangement joins TRBV11-3 to TRBJ1-3; D is uncertain. The CDR3 covers 13 residues. Germline CDR1 is SGHNT and CDR2 is YENEEA. V lost 8 bases to trimming and J lost 4 bases, with 12 bases between them. The CDR3 coding sequence is TGTGCCAGCGCCCTAGGAAGAGGAAACACCATATATTTT. It translates to CASALGRGNTIYF.

This chain links TRBV28 with TRBJ1-1, with 7 bases identical to TRBD1. The CDR3 contains 12 residues. The germline V gene encodes CDR1 MDHEN and CDR2 SYDVKM. The CDR3 nucleotides read TGTGCTCTACAGGGGTTGAACACTGAAGCTTTCTTT. Translating gives CALQGLNTEAFF.

This clone was seen more than once but under ten times. The junction differs from germline at one of its ends, possibly a read error. This chain links TRBV5-4 with TRBJ2-7; 8 nucleotides agree with TRBD2. Germline-derived CDR1 and CDR2 are SGHNT and YYREEE (reference sequence). This CDR3 region has 15 residues. The CDR3 loop is CASSQDPGGMYEQYF. The CDR3 coding sequence is TGCGCCAGCAGCCAAGATCCGGGGGGGATGTACGAGCAGTACTTC.

The rearrangement uses TRBV6-5 and TRBJ1-2; tentatively, D is TRBD1 (5 bases). Trimming stripped 2 bases from V and 2 bases from J, with 9 bases between. Germline CDR1 is MNHEY and CDR2 is SVGAGI. This CDR3 spans 14 amino acids. CDR3 protein: CASSYGGGNYGYTF. The CDR3 nucleotides are TGTGCCAGCAGTTACGGGGGAGGGAACTATGGCTACACCTTC.

This chain connects TRBV18 to TRBJ2-2; TRBD1 might be the D (5 bases). Per the germline V gene, CDR1 is KGHSH and CDR2 is LQKENI. V was pared by 2 bases and J by 2 bases, with 6 bases between. The CDR3 spans 14 residues. The CDR3 protein is CASSPGANTGELFF. CDR3 in DNA: TGTGCCAGCTCACCAGGGGCCAACACCGGGGAGCTGTTTTTT.

The CDR3 sequence: CASSWRVDANEKLFF. DNA of the CDR3: TGTGCCAGCAGTTGGAGGGTTGATGCTAATGAAAAACTGTTTTTT. V usage is TRBV6-1 and J usage is TRBJ1-4; D is ambiguous. Germline CDR1 and CDR2: MNHNS and SASEGT. Trimming removed 5 bases at V and 3 bases at J, with 13 bases between. This CDR3 has 15 amino acids.

The chain has TRBV18 and TRBJ2-1; D unclear. Germline V gene lookup returns CDR1 KGHSH and CDR2 LQKENI. The germline V and J ends were trimmed by 3 bases and 6 bases, with 3 bases remaining between them. This CDR3 is built from 11 residues. CDR3 region: CASSPRNEQFF. The CDR3 bases are TGTGCCAGCTCACCGCGCAATGAGCAGTTCTTC. The full variable domain, with the rest looked up from reference TRBV18 and TRBJ2-1, is NAGVMQNPRHLVRRRGQEARLRCSPMKGHSHVYWYRQLPEEGLKFMVYLQKENIIDESGMPKERFSAEFPKEGPSILRIQQVVRGDSAAYFCASSPRNEQFFGPGTRLTVL.

This clone was detected only once. The chain couples TRBV29-1 to TRBJ2-5; TRBD1 agrees at 7 bases. The tail of the sequence fits TRBJ2-7 better, so the J call may be wrong. CDR3 length: 12 amino acids. CDR1 and CDR2 (germline): SQVTM, ANQGSEA. CDR3 DNA sequence: TGCAGCGTTGAGATGACAGGGAGCGAGCAGTACTTC. Amino acid sequence: CSVEMTGSEQYF.

The CDR3 loop is CASSPGARSSGANVLTF. DNA of the CDR3: TGTGCCAGCAGCCCTGGGGCTCGGTCTTCTGGGGCCAACGTCCTGACTTTC. This chain joins TRBV6-4 and TRBJ2-6; possible D gene TRBD1, 5 bases. The CDR3 covers 17 residues. CDR1 and CDR2 (germline): MRHNA, SNTAGT. The V and J ends lost 6 bases and 1 base respectively, with 16 bases between them.